This T cell receptor beta chain was recorded in a study of cytomegalovirus exposure and HLA in healthy donors. PCR involved 60 Vbeta and 13 Jbeta primers. Produced via immunoSEQ multiplex PCR; TCRdb's table is partial and in-frame only. The repertoire holds about 270,000 clones, with more than 55% as singletons. Germline assignment: CDR1 SGHDT and CDR2 YYEEEE. CDR3 length: 15 amino acids. V lost 1 base, J lost 4 bases, and 4 bases stayed unmatched. This sequence joins TRBV5-6 and TRBJ2-1, with 8 nucleotides matching TRBD2. Sequencing used PBMCs. The receptor was derived from a female donor in good health and CMV-seronegative. Written as DNA, the CDR3 is TGTGCCAGCAGCTTGTATGCTAGCGGGTACAATGAGCAGTTCTTC. Translation: CASSLYASGYNEQFF.